The clone carrying this TCR beta chain has at least ten counts. These data belong to a study of tumor-infiltrating lymphocytes in oesophageal squamous cell carcinoma. Via MiXCR, TCRdb re-called the PCR reads, giving one row per CDR3 protein. The table has 13,000 or so distinct CDR3 sequences, around three fifths seen once; the top ten hold 32%. The CDR3 extends over 15 amino acids. Germline V CDR1 and CDR2: SGHTA, FQGNSA. V gave up 2 bases and J gave up 11 bases; unmatched junction bases: 13. The chain has TRBV7-2 and TRBJ2-5; 8 positions match TRBD1. The sequencing sample was made of esophageal tumor tissue. The sequence came from a female donor with esophageal squamous cell carcinoma. The CDR3 here is CASSLRTGKHNEQYF. The CDR3 nucleotides read TGTGCCAGCAGCTTAAGGACAGGGAAGCACAATGAGCAGTACTTC.